The rows below give T cell receptor beta chains drawn from one sample of a study of cytomegalovirus exposure and HLA in healthy donors. Assay used: immunoSEQ multiplex PCR; TCRdb lists only in-frame clones, some missing. Of roughly 56,000 clones in the sample, roughly nine tenths were seen once. The sample taken for sequencing was PBMCs. These TCRs come from a young woman in good health and CMV-seronegative. Both conserved end residues are part of each CDR3. A D gene is named only where the DNA matches it firmly. A row's size may be missing; if present it is once, few, many or a size class.

d_gene	j_gene	abundance	v_gene	CDR3aa	CDR3nt
TRBD1	TRBJ1-5	-	TRBV7-8	CASSLVGQSNQPQHF	TGTGCCAGCAGCTTAGTGGGACAGAGCAATCAGCCCCAGCATTTT
-	TRBJ2-7	-	TRBV11-2	CASSLGITYEQYF	TGTGCCAGCAGCTTAGGTATAACCTACGAGCAGTACTTC
TRBD2	TRBJ2-3	-	TRBV10-1	CASSEPGSGRRDTQYF	TGCGCCAGCAGTGAGCCTGGTAGCGGGAGGAGAGATACGCAGTATTTT
TRBD2	TRBJ2-1	-	TRBV5-1	CASKRTSGMFYQFF	TGCGCCAGCAAACGGACTAGCGGGATGTTCTATCAGTTCTTC
TRBD2	TRBJ2-3	-	TRBV6-5	CASSFGTSGWADTQYF	TGTGCCAGCAGTTTCGGGACTAGCGGATGGGCAGATACGCAGTATTTT
TRBD1	TRBJ1-1	-	TRBV7-9	CASSWDLTGKGAEAFF	TGTGCCAGCAGCTGGGACCTGACAGGGAAGGGGGCTGAAGCTTTCTTT
-	TRBJ2-7	-	TRBV7-6	CASSPSGAYYEQYF	TGTGCCAGCAGCCCTAGTGGCGCTTACTACGAGCAGTACTTC
-	TRBJ2-3	-	TRBV10-3	CAISGGAAASTDTQYF	TGTGCCATCAGTGGCGGAGCAGCCGCTAGCACAGATACGCAGTATTTT
TRBD1	TRBJ2-1	-	TRBV15	CATSHLTQGKNEQFF	TGTGCCACCAGCCACCTAACACAGGGGAAAAATGAGCAGTTCTTC
TRBD2	TRBJ2-1	-	TRBV7-9	CASSTGTSGMDEQFF	TGTGCCAGCAGCACCGGGACTAGCGGGATGGATGAGCAGTTCTTC
TRBD2	TRBJ2-1	-	TRBV2	CASSAQGSGLAVHNEQFF	TGTGCCAGCAGTGCGCAGGGTTCCGGACTAGCGGTCCACAATGAGCAGTTCTTC
TRBD1	TRBJ2-7	-	TRBV11-1	CASSLRDRVDEQYF	TGTGCCAGCAGCCTCCGGGACAGGGTGGACGAGCAGTACTTC
TRBD1	TRBJ2-7	once	TRBV25-1	CASSDGQGRVHEQYF	TGTGCCAGCAGTGATGGACAGGGAAGGGTCCACGAGCAGTACTTC
-	TRBJ1-3	-	TRBV30	CAWSLQGGGNTIYF	TGTGCCTGGAGCCTACAGGGTGGGGGAAACACCATATATTTT
TRBD2	TRBJ2-1	-	TRBV18	CASSPGGRAVNEQFF	TGTGCCAGCTCACCGGGCGGGAGGGCCGTGAATGAGCAGTTCTTC
TRBD1	TRBJ2-7	-	TRBV28	CASSFDPGQGPYEQYF	TGTGCCAGCAGCTTCGACCCGGGACAGGGTCCCTACGAGCAGTACTTC
TRBD1	TRBJ2-1	once	TRBV2	CAIQIGGRDEQFF	TGTGCCATTCAGATAGGGGGCAGAGATGAGCAGTTCTTC
-	TRBJ1-2	-	TRBV7-2	CASSLPQTYGYTF	TGTGCCAGCAGCTTACCCCAAACTTATGGCTACACCTTC
-	TRBJ2-1	-	TRBV2	CATPASGPNNEQFF	TGTGCCACCCCTGCGAGCGGGCCAAACAATGAGCAGTTCTTC
-	TRBJ2-7	-	TRBV19	CASSSTGEQYF	TGTGCCAGTAGTTCAACAGGGGAGCAGTACTTC
TRBD1	TRBJ1-1	-	TRBV18	CASSPNSPGTGGKAEAFF	TGTGCCAGCTCTCCTAACAGTCCCGGGACAGGTGGGAAGGCTGAAGCTTTCTTT
-	TRBJ1-5	-	TRBV18	CASSPGGRSQPQHF	TGTGCCAGCTCACCAGGAGGGAGAAGTCAGCCCCAGCATTTT
TRBD1	TRBJ2-5	-	TRBV4-3	CASSQDGRGQQETQYF	TGCGCCAGCAGCCAAGACGGCAGGGGGCAACAAGAGACCCAGTACTTC
-	TRBJ1-1	-	TRBV4-3	CASSQEREVPGRAFF	TGCGCCAGCAGCCAAGAAAGGGAGGTCCCTGGCCGGGCTTTCTTT
TRBD2	TRBJ2-3	-	TRBV7-2	CASSWGLAGVGDTQYF	TGTGCCAGCAGCTGGGGACTAGCGGGAGTCGGGGATACGCAGTATTTT
TRBD2	TRBJ2-5	once	TRBV7-2	CASSAGTSGKETQYF	TGTGCCAGCAGTGCCGGGACTAGCGGTAAAGAGACCCAGTACTTC
TRBD1	TRBJ1-2	-	TRBV28	CASSLLPGQGANYGYTF	TGTGCCAGCAGTTTACTCCCGGGACAGGGGGCGAACTATGGCTACACCTTC